This T cell receptor beta chain appears in the sequencing data of a study of T cells after yellow fever vaccination. General study findings and limits: Most clones from primary vaccination were detected again post-booster (just over 95% CD4, 88% CD8). Though weaker, the secondary response peaked faster, on day 5 versus 15.

This CDR3 region has 17 residues. V shed 3 bases, J shed 4 bases, and the junction held 12 bases outside the gene matches. The V gene's germline CDR1 is KGHSH and CDR2 LQKENI. This clonotype was recorded a few times. Its antigen is unknown. The 5'RACE template-switching step produced TCR cDNA and added a universal primer site and UMIs. From the 5' RACE reads, TCRdb called clonotypes with MiXCR, one entry per CDR3 protein. The sample records about 510,000 distinct CDR3 sequences, 20% to 25% being singletons. The clonotype was recovered from a man younger than 30 who received the YFV17D yellow fever vaccine. The sample consisted of PBMCs, taken roughly 20 days after the first yellow fever vaccination. V is TRBV18 and J is TRBJ1-2; 9 bases line up with TRBD1. DNA of the CDR3: TGTGCCAGCTCACCCGGACAGGGGACGTTCTTTGTCTATGGCTACACCTTC. Translated: CASSPGQGTFFVYGYTF.